Sequencing of this TCR beta chain was carried out in a study of T cell responses to AZD1222 COVID-19 vaccine. Whole-study findings and limits: Clonal diversity was possibly underestimated; the donors were predominantly white British and more often female. Spike-wide coverage was observed for vaccine-associated CD4 TCRs, with dominant responses at 160-218 and 743-854. Researchers took repertoire samples only after the peak T cell response had come.

This table comes from immunoSEQ multiplex PCR, and its TCRdb copy is limited to in-frame clones, with some not included. The repertoire holds more than 95,000 clones, about 94% seen once, with about 5% in the top ten. A note on this clone: Antigen: not known.

The germline gives CDR1 LGHDT, CDR2 YNNKEL (reference sequence). Trimming shortened V by 6 bases and J by 6 bases, and 20 bases separated the two germline ends. This CDR3 contains 15 residues. Sequenced here: peripheral blood, sampled on day 0 of AZD1222 vaccination. The rearrangement joins TRBV3-1 (or the pseudogene TRBV3-2) to TRBJ1-1; the D gene is possibly TRBD1 (5 bases). The sequence came from an adult in good health. CDR3: CASSELQGFDAEAFF. The DNA of the CDR3 is TGTGCCAGCAGTGAACTCCAGGGTTTCGACGCTGAAGCTTTCTTT.